Shown below are 25 T cell receptor beta chains from a single sample sequenced in a study of CD8 T cells in Susac syndrome. About 0.5 to 1 ug RNA was reverse transcribed with random hexamers. From the immunoSEQ multiplex PCR reads, TCRdb called clonotypes with MiXCR, one entry per CDR3 protein. The sample gives about 300,000 distinct CDR3 sequences, approximately 81% of which show up once; around 0.12% is in the top ten. The sequencing input was CD8+ T cells from PBMCs. The origin of the receptors is a human donor with multiple sclerosis.

The chain is built from TRBV11-2 and TRBJ1-5, with a weak D call TRBD1 (5 bases). The germline V gene encodes CDR1 SGHAT and CDR2 FQNNGV. This CDR3 has 14 residues. Deletions cut 5 bases from V and 0 bases from J, with 8 bases between. CDR3 in amino acids: CASSAGYSNQPQHF. CDR3 bases: TGTGCCAGCAGCGCAGGGTATAGCAATCAGCCCCAGCATTTT. Together with reference TRBV11-2 and TRBJ1-5, the CDR3 gives the full variable domain: EAGVAQSPRYKIIEKRQSVAFWCNPISGHATLYWYQQILGQGPKLLIQFQNNGVVDDSQLPKDRFSAERLKGVDSTLKIQPAKLEDSAVYLCASSAGYSNQPQHFGDGTRLSIL.

There are a few counts of this clonotype. This chain links TRBV6-1 with TRBJ2-7; the D gene could be TRBD1 or TRBD2 (5 bases each). V gave up 10 bases and J gave up 0 bases, with 19 bases separating them. Germline assignment: CDR1 MNHNS and CDR2 SASEGT. This CDR3 region has 15 residues. The CDR3 DNA reads TGTGCCACAGTCCCTTCGCCAGGGAGCTCCTACGAGCAGTACTTC. It is translated as CATVPSPGSSYEQYF.

In this sample, this clonotype turned up a few times. This chain uses TRBV9 with TRBJ1-2; D is unclear. The CDR3 totals 13 residues. From germline, CDR1 is SGDLS and CDR2 YYNGEE. Deletions cut 3 bases from V and 2 bases from J, with 8 bases between. As DNA, the CDR3 is TGTGCCAGCAGCGGCCAGCCGAACTATGGCTACACCTTC. It translates to CASSGQPNYGYTF.

CDR3 coding DNA: TGTGCCAGCCTTGACAGTCACTACGAGCAGTACTTC. It is translated as CASLDSHYEQYF. The rearrangement joins TRBV2 to TRBJ2-7; tentatively, D is TRBD1 (5 bases). Trimming shortened V by 8 bases and J by 3 bases, and 11 bases separated the two germline ends. Germline V lookup: CDR1 SNHLY, CDR2 FYNNEI. The CDR3 is made up of 12 amino acids. The complete variable domain, with remaining parts taken from reference TRBV2 and TRBJ2-7, reads EPEVTQTPSHQVTQMGQEVILRCVPISNHLYFYWYRQILGQKVEFLVSFYNNEISEKSEIFDDQFSVERPDGSNFTLKIRSTKLEDSAMYFCASLDSHYEQYFGPGTRLTVT.

The gene calls are TRBV27 and TRBJ2-1; possible D gene TRBD2, 5 bases. Germline CDR1 MNHEY, CDR2 SMNVEV (reference sequence). Trimming removed 5 bases from V and 3 bases from J, with 11 bases in between. This CDR3 comprises 14 residues. The CDR3 sequence: CASSLSVLYNEQFF. CDR3 nucleotide sequence: TGTGCCAGCAGTCTTAGCGTACTCTACAATGAGCAGTTCTTC.

V gene TRBV5-8 combines with J gene TRBJ1-2; 9 bases are shared with TRBD1. CDR3 length: 15 residues. Per the germline V gene, CDR1 is SGHTS and CDR2 is YDEGEE. V shed 2 bases and J 4 bases; nucleotides not matched to a gene: 6. CDR3 nucleotides: TGTGCCAGCAGCTTCAGACAGGGGGGAAGCTATGGCTACACCTTC. Its translation: CASSFRQGGSYGYTF.

CDR3 nucleotide sequence: TGTGCCAGCAGCTTAACCGCTCAGGAGCAGTACTTC. Its protein product is CASSLTAQEQYF. The chain combines TRBV13 with TRBJ2-7; D not certain. The CDR3 sequence is 12 residues long. Looked up from germline, CDR1 is PRHDT and CDR2 is FYEKMQ (reference sequence). Trimming stripped 2 bases from V and 7 bases from J, with 9 bases between.

This clonotype came up a few times. The CDR3 region is CASRTGTSEYF. As DNA, the CDR3 is TGTGCCAGCAGGACCGGGACTAGCGAATACTTC. The chain combines TRBV27 with TRBJ2-7; 10 nucleotides match TRBD2. The V and J ends lost 6 bases and 13 bases, in that order; junction bases with no gene match: 6. The length of the CDR3 is 11 residues. Germline assignment: CDR1 MNHEY and CDR2 SMNVEV (reference sequence).

This chain joins TRBV9 and TRBJ2-7; the D is unclear. Germline CDR1 SGDLS, CDR2 YYNGEE. The CDR3 is 15 residues long. V was cut by 3 bases and J by 0 bases, with 13 bases left in between. CDR3 sequence: CASSARALFSYEQYF. The CDR3 coding sequence is TGTGCCAGCAGCGCAAGGGCCCTATTCTCCTACGAGCAGTACTTC.

This chain uses TRBV5-1 with TRBJ2-3; 12 bases are shared with TRBD2. The V gene's germline CDR1 is SGHRS and CDR2 YFSETQ. The trim removed 1 base at V and 2 bases at J, leaving 8 bases unmatched. CDR3 length: 18 residues. The CDR3 sequence is CASSLTPGLAGNTDTQYF. The CDR3 region has the DNA TGCGCCAGCAGCTTGACCCCGGGACTAGCGGGTAACACAGATACGCAGTATTTT.

In this sample, this clonotype turned up once. The rearrangement joins TRBV9 to TRBJ2-1; 8 bases align to TRBD2. Germline lookup yields CDR1 SGDLS and CDR2 YYNGEE. The V segment lost 2 bases and the J segment 9 bases; nucleotides outside the gene matches: 10. CDR3 length: 15 residues. DNA for the CDR3: TGTGCCAGCAGCGTGCCGGGAGGGTTAGCGGGTGAGCAGTTCTTC. This encodes CASSVPGGLAGEQFF.

The J gene is TRBJ2-1, the V gene TRBV20-1, with 16 bases aligning to TRBD2. Unmatched junction bases numbered 10, after V lost 0 bases and J lost 2 bases. CDR1 is DFQATT, CDR2 SNEGSKA, per germline (reference sequence). The CDR3 sequence is 20 residues long. The CDR3 region is CSARDAGTSGRGVTYNEQFF. The CDR3 bases are TGCAGTGCTAGAGATGCCGGGACTAGCGGGAGGGGAGTAACCTACAATGAGCAGTTCTTC.

This sequence joins TRBV28 and TRBJ2-7, with a weak D call TRBD2 (6 bases). The CDR3 loop spans 17 amino acids. Germline CDR1 reads MDHEN; CDR2 reads SYDVKM. Trimming cost V 3 bases and J 9 bases, with 27 bases left between them. CDR3 nucleotides: TGTGCCAGCAGTTTTCAGCGAGGGGCGGCCAGGAGGGCGGGGCAGTACTTC. It yields the protein CASSFQRGAARRAGQYF.

This chain connects TRBV10-3 to TRBJ2-5; possibly TRBD1 for D (5 bases). The CDR3 is 15 amino acids. Per germline, CDR1 ENHRY and CDR2 SYGVKD. Between the trimmed V and J ends, which lost 3 bases and 0 bases, there was a span of 11 bases. The CDR3 is CAISDPTDNQETQYF. The CDR3 DNA is TGTGCCATCAGTGATCCGACAGATAACCAAGAGACCCAGTACTTC.

The chain is built from TRBV30 and TRBJ1-4; D gene uncertain. The V gene lost 1 base and the J gene lost 13 bases, with 22 bases spanning the gap. This CDR3 is built from 15 residues. From germline, CDR1 is GTSNPN and CDR2 SVGIG (reference sequence). CDR3 sequence: CAWSEDSLLGEGLFF. CDR3 coding DNA: TGTGCCTGGAGTGAAGACTCTCTTCTCGGGGAAGGACTGTTTTTT.

V usage is TRBV27 and J usage is TRBJ2-5; D gene ambiguous. With 4 bases removed from V and 0 bases from J, the gap between germline ends came to 9 bases. Germline CDR1 and CDR2: MNHEY and SMNVEV (reference sequence). The CDR3 contains 14 residues. In nucleotides, the CDR3 is TGTGCCAGCAGTTGGGCGAGAGACCAAGAGACCCAGTACTTC. Translated: CASSWARDQETQYF.

The chain couples TRBV11-1 to TRBJ1-2; perhaps TRBD1 as D (5 bases). The germline V gene has CDR1 SGHAT and CDR2 FQDESV (reference sequence). The V end was cut by 2 bases, the J end by 6 bases, with 16 bases between. This CDR3 has 15 amino acids. This CDR3 is CASSLTGPFRDGYTF. The CDR3 DNA sequence: TGTGCCAGCAGCTTAACGGGACCCTTCAGGGATGGCTACACCTTC.

The rearrangement links TRBV20-1 to TRBJ2-2, with D perhaps matching TRBD2 (6 bases). The CDR3 runs to 13 residues. Trimming took 2 bases from V and 5 from J, leaving 9 bases between them. Germline-derived CDR1 and CDR2 are DFQATT and SNEGSKA (reference sequence). The CDR3 region has the DNA TGCAGTGCTAGAATGCGGGAAACCGGGGAGCTGTTTTTT. Its protein product is CSARMRETGELFF.

V and J are TRBV27 and TRBJ1-6, with no clear D. V was pared by 5 bases and J by 8 bases, with 10 bases between. CDR3 size: 13 residues. In germline, CDR1 is MNHEY, CDR2 SMNVEV (reference sequence). The CDR3 reads CASSKRADSPLHF. The CDR3 coding sequence is TGTGCCAGCAGTAAGAGGGCCGATTCACCCCTCCACTTT.

This chain uses TRBV7-9 with TRBJ1-3, with D tentatively TRBD1 (6 bases). The CDR3 length is 17 residues. V gave up 2 bases and J gave up 3 bases, with 17 bases separating them. Germline loops: CDR1 SEHNR, CDR2 FQNEAQ (reference sequence). CDR3 in amino acids: CASSLSPGQNLGNTIYF. The DNA for the CDR3 is TGTGCCAGCAGCTTATCCCCCGGACAGAACCTTGGAAACACCATATATTTT.

V gene TRBV20-1 combines with J gene TRBJ2-7; TRBD2 matches at 9 bases. The CDR3 has 14 amino acids. Germline V gives CDR1 DFQATT, CDR2 SNEGSKA (reference sequence). V shed 5 bases, J shed 5 bases, and the junction held 10 bases outside the gene matches. The CDR3 nucleotides read TGCAGTGCTCTGCCCCCTAGCGGGACGGACGAGCAGTACTTC. It codes for CSALPPSGTDEQYF.

This clonotype showed up just a few times. This chain links TRBV27 with TRBJ1-5; D might be TRBD1 (5 bases). CDR3 length equals 14 residues. The germline gives CDR1 MNHEY, CDR2 SMNVEV (reference sequence). V was shortened by 3 bases and J by 4 bases, with 10 bases between the two germline ends. The CDR3 DNA follows: TGTGCCAGCAGTTTGGGGGGGGATAATCAGCCCCAGCATTTT. This sequence encodes CASSLGGDNQPQHF.

The chain links TRBV28 to TRBJ2-7; 10 bases map to TRBD2. The trim removed 7 bases at V and 3 bases at J, leaving 6 bases unmatched. Germline CDR1 and CDR2: MDHEN and SYDVKM. The CDR3 is 14 amino acids. The CDR3 spells CASNEAGGIYEQYF. CDR3 nucleotide sequence: TGTGCCAGCAATGAAGCGGGAGGGATCTACGAGCAGTACTTC.

This clonotype was seen just once. The chain joins TRBV20-1 to TRBJ2-7; no reliable D call. The CDR3 contains 13 residues. Germline CDR1 and CDR2: DFQATT and SNEGSKA (reference sequence). The ends were cut back, 0 bases at V and 3 bases at J, with 9 bases in the middle. The CDR3 DNA reads TGCAGTGCTAGAGATCCCGAAGACTACGAGCAGTACTTC. The encoded protein is CSARDPEDYEQYF.

In DNA form, the CDR3 reads TGTGCCAGCAGCCGCCGGTGGGGAGGAAGCGGGAGTTATACGCAGTATTTT. This sequence encodes CASSRRWGGSGSYTQYF. The chain recombines TRBV3-1 with TRBJ2-3, with 8 bases aligning to TRBD2. V was pared by 4 bases and J by 7 bases, with 16 bases of the junction left unmatched. The CDR3 spans 17 residues. Germline CDR1 LGHDT, CDR2 YNNKEL (reference sequence).